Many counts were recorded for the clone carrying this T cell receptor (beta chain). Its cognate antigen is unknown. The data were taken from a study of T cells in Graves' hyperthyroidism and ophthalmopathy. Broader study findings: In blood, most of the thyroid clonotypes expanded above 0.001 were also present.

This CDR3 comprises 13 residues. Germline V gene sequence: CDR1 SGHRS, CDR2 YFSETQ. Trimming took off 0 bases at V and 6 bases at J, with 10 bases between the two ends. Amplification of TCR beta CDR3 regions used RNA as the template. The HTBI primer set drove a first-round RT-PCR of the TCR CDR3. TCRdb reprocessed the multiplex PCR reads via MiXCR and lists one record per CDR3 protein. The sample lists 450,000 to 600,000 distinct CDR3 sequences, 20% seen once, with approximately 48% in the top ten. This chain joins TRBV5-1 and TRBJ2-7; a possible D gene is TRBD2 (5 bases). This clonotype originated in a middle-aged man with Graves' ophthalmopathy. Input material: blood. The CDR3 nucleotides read TGCGCCAGCAGCTTGGGTACGGGAACCGAGCAGTACTTC. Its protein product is CASSLGTGTEQYF. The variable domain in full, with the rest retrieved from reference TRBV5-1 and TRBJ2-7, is KAGVTQTPRYLIKTRGQQVTLSCSPISGHRSVSWYQQTPGQGLQFLFEYFSETQRNKGNFPGRFSGRQFSNSRSEMNVSTLELGDSALYLCASSLGTGTEQYFGPGTRLTVT.